This T cell receptor beta chain stems from a study of chemoradiotherapy in HPV16-positive cancers. Samples were taken several times over chemoradiotherapy. Measured with immunoSEQ multiplex PCR; TCRdb has only the in-frame clones, and not every one. Of around 68,000 clones in the sample, roughly 86% were seen once. Deletions cut 5 bases from V and 0 bases from J, with 12 bases between. Germline V gives CDR1 SGHRS, CDR2 YFSETQ. The CDR3 runs 15 residues. The sequence was obtained from a human donor with HPV-associated anogenital cancer. The chain employs TRBV5-1 and TRBJ2-1; D uncertain. The sequenced sample was blood, obtained from a patient who underwent chemoradiotherapy. The CDR3 coding sequence is TGCGCCAGCAGGGTATCGTTAGACTCCTACAATGAGCAGTTCTTC. Protein: CASRVSLDSYNEQFF.